One sample yielded the 11 T cell receptor beta chains listed below, sequenced in a study of shared clonotypes between healthy human individuals. The method was immunoSEQ multiplex PCR; TCRdb's version includes in-frame clones alone and lacks a portion of them. The sample comprises about 2.4 million clones, around 94% of which are singletons, and over 0.12% rests with the top ten. The sequencing sample was made of naive CD4+ T cells sorted from blood. Regarding subset: CD45RA+ positively selected. These receptors were collected from a man in his late teens or twenties in good health.

The chain is built from TRBV5-1 and TRBJ1-1, with 9 bases identical to TRBD1. V lost 4 bases to trimming and J lost 4 bases; unmatched junction nucleotides: 8. The V gene's germline CDR1 is SGHRS and CDR2 YFSETQ. The CDR3 is 15 residues long. The CDR3 DNA follows: TGCGCCAGCAGCAATAAACAGGGGGCGAGCACTGAAGCTTTCTTT. The encoded protein is CASSNKQGASTEAFF.

As DNA, the CDR3 is TGCGCCAGCAGCTTGGGTCGGACTAGCGGGGAAATCCCAGAGACCCAGTACTTC. Its protein product is CASSLGRTSGEIPETQYF. The genes are TRBV5-1 and TRBJ2-5; TRBD2 matches at 12 bases. The CDR3 is 18 residues long. Germline-derived CDR1 and CDR2 are SGHRS and YFSETQ. J was trimmed by 4 bases and V by 0 bases; bases with no gene match: 10.

This clone appeared a few times. The chain recombines TRBV12-5 with TRBJ1-5, with no clear D. CDR1 is LGHNT, CDR2 FRNRAP, per germline. V was trimmed by 3 bases and J by 7 bases, leaving 7 bases between them. There are 12 residues in the CDR3. In DNA form, the CDR3 reads TGTGCTAGTGGTTTTGGTGGACAGCCCCAGCATTTT. Translation gives CASGFGGQPQHF. The entire variable domain, with the rest obtained from reference TRBV12-5 and TRBJ1-5, is as follows: DARVTQTPRHKVTEMGQEVTMRCQPILGHNTVFWYRQTMMQGLELLAYFRNRAPLDDSGMPKDRFSAEMPDATLATLKIQPSEPRDSAVYFCASGFGGQPQHFGDGTRLSIL.

The rearrangement links TRBV7-9 to TRBJ2-3; D is uncertain. Per germline, CDR1 SEHNR and CDR2 FQNEAQ (reference sequence). Trimming pared 3 bases from V and 3 bases from J, leaving 13 bases between. The CDR3 spans 15 residues. The CDR3 region is CASSFGFYQTDTQYF. For the CDR3, the DNA is TGTGCCAGCAGCTTTGGGTTTTATCAAACAGATACGCAGTATTTT.

V is TRBV2 and J is TRBJ1-4, with a possible D match to TRBD1 (6 bases). V was trimmed by 0 bases and J by 5 bases, leaving 19 bases between them. This CDR3 comprises 18 residues. Looked up from germline, CDR1 is SNHLY and CDR2 is FYNNEI. CDR3 sequence (DNA): TGTGCCAGCAGTGAAGCCGGGGATATGACAGGAGTAAATGAAAAACTGTTTTTT. This encodes CASSEAGDMTGVNEKLFF.

The rearrangement links TRBV5-1 to TRBJ2-3, with D perhaps being TRBD1 or TRBD2 (5 bases each). Germline CDR1 reads SGHRS; CDR2 reads YFSETQ. Trimming left V 0 bases short and J 5 bases short, with 16 bases between. The CDR3 consists of 16 residues. CDR3 nucleotides: TGCGCCAGCAGCTTGGGGGGGACGGATGCGAGAGATACGCAGTATTTT. Translated: CASSLGGTDARDTQYF. The whole variable domain, filled in from reference TRBV5-1 and TRBJ2-3, reads KAGVTQTPRYLIKTRGQQVTLSCSPISGHRSVSWYQQTPGQGLQFLFEYFSETQRNKGNFPGRFSGRQFSNSRSEMNVSTLELGDSALYLCASSLGGTDARDTQYFGPGTRLTVL.

CDR3 bases: TGTGCCAGTAGTATGTCCTTGGGACTAGCGGGAAAACTAGCCAAAAACATTCAGTACTTC. As protein: CASSMSLGLAGKLAKNIQYF. This chain uses TRBV19 with TRBJ2-4, with 13 bases identical to TRBD2. The CDR3 runs to 20 residues. The germline V gene has CDR1 LNHDA and CDR2 SQIVND (reference sequence). J lost 0 bases, V lost 3 bases, and 11 bases had no gene match.

As to this clone: Other DNA sequences of this sample code for an identical CDR3. The chain combines TRBV5-1 with TRBJ1-3; D not certain. The V and J ends lost 2 bases and 0 bases respectively, with 3 bases between them. This CDR3 is built from 13 residues. Germline V gene data show CDR1 as SGHRS and CDR2 as YFSETQ. CDR3 protein: CASSLSSGNTIYF. CDR3 in DNA: TGCGCCAGCAGCTTAAGCTCTGGAAACACCATATATTTT.

In regard to this clone: Other DNA sequences of this sample code for an identical CDR3. V usage is TRBV5-1 and J usage is TRBJ2-5; 8 bases align to TRBD2. The germline gives CDR1 SGHRS, CDR2 YFSETQ. Trimming cost V 0 bases and J 5 bases; bases outside gene matches: 9. The CDR3 consists of 16 residues. The CDR3 loop reads CASSLAPAGEGETQYF. CDR3 in DNA: TGCGCCAGCAGCTTGGCCCCAGCGGGGGAAGGGGAGACCCAGTACTTC. Filled out from reference TRBV5-1 and TRBJ2-5, the complete variable domain reads KAGVTQTPRYLIKTRGQQVTLSCSPISGHRSVSWYQQTPGQGLQFLFEYFSETQRNKGNFPGRFSGRQFSNSRSEMNVSTLELGDSALYLCASSLAPAGEGETQYFGPGTRLLVL.

The gene calls are TRBV9 and TRBJ2-5; 11 positions match TRBD2. The V segment lost 0 bases and the J segment 5 bases; nucleotides outside the gene matches: 3. Germline lookup yields CDR1 SGDLS and CDR2 YYNGEE. CDR3 length: 15 residues. The CDR3, as DNA: TGTGCCAGCAGCGTAGGGTCTAGCGGGGGGGAGACCCAGTACTTC. Protein: CASSVGSSGGETQYF. Filled out from reference TRBV9 and TRBJ2-5, the complete variable domain reads DSGVTQTPKHLITATGQRVTLRCSPRSGDLSVYWYQQSLDQGLQFLIQYYNGEERAKGNILERFSAQQFPDLHSELNLSSLELGDSALYFCASSVGSSGGETQYFGPGTRLLVL.

The chain carries TRBV6-5 and TRBJ2-7; tentatively, D is TRBD2 (5 bases). Per germline, CDR1 MNHEY and CDR2 SVGAGI. Trimming stripped 6 bases from V and 7 bases from J, with 22 bases between. This CDR3 has 15 residues. The CDR3 DNA reads TGTGCCAGCAGCGGAGCGGAAATGGGCCTTAGGGAGCAGTACTTC. As protein: CASSGAEMGLREQYF.